This TCR beta chain appears in the sequencing data of a study of T cells after posttransplantation cyclophosphamide. Repertoires were generated with immunoSEQ multiplex PCR, while TCRdb's copy carries only in-frame clones and drops some. The sample has around 17,000 clones; roughly 81% are singletons. The germline V gene has CDR1 LNHDA and CDR2 SQIVND (reference sequence). V lost 0 bases and J lost 3, with 5 bases in between. CDR3 length: 13 amino acids. Notes on the study in general: Skin or GI-infiltrating T cells shared few TRB sequences with blood. TRB clonality was highly associated with recipient CMV seropositivity and reactivation.

Comment on this clone: Antigen specificity is unknown.

Cyclophosphamide on days +3 and +4 followed busulfan-fludarabine conditioning and a marrow graft. The sequence came from a female patient in her forties or fifties who received an allogeneic stem cell transplant from a related donor, was CMV-positive, and had no GVHD. The T cells may partly be graft donor cells. J is TRBJ2-5 and V is TRBV19; D uncertain. Sequencing was performed on CD8+ T cells sorted from PBMCs, taken 1903 days after a stem cell transplant with posttransplant cyclophosphamide. The CDR3, as DNA: TGTGCCAGTAGTATAGATGCAGAAGAGACCCAGTACTTC. It specifies CASSIDAEETQYF.